The next 25 T cell receptor beta chains were all read from a single sample in a study of blood T cell repertoires in COVID-19. TCRdb's copy holds only in-frame clones and misses some; the assay was immunoSEQ multiplex PCR. Among around 6,100 clones listed, approximately 92% were seen once. The sequenced material came from peripheral blood. The receptors here all came from a man aged 80 or over with active COVID-19.

This chain connects TRBV6-6 to TRBJ2-6, with D possibly matching TRBD2 (6 bases). Germline-derived CDR1 and CDR2 are MNHNY and SVGAGI (reference sequence). The CDR3 length is 16 residues. V was trimmed by 7 bases and J by 2 bases, leaving 15 bases between them. The CDR3 nucleotides are TGTGCCAGCACCAGGGACTCTCCCGCTGGGGCCAACGTCCTGACTTTC. Amino acid sequence: CASTRDSPAGANVLTF.

Points on this clone: Compared with germline, one end of the junction differs, possibly owing to a read error. The chain recombines TRBV6-1 with TRBJ2-7; TRBD2 aligns across 8 bases. The CDR3 is 13 residues long. CDR1 is MNHNS, CDR2 SASEGT, per germline. CDR3 protein: CASREAGVSEQYF. CDR3 sequence (DNA): TGTGCCAGCAGGGAAGCGGGAGTAAGTGAGCAGTACTTC.

This clone was picked up one time. The V call is TRBV10-3, the J call TRBJ2-3; 15 nucleotides agree with TRBD2. This CDR3 is built from 18 residues. V was pared by 0 bases and J by 5 bases, with 6 bases of the junction left unmatched. Germline assignment: CDR1 ENHRY and CDR2 SYGVKD. CDR3: CAISESGLAGGSRDTQYF. As DNA, the CDR3 is TGTGCCATCAGTGAGTCGGGACTAGCGGGAGGTTCGAGAGATACGCAGTATTTT.

This sequence joins TRBV20-1 and TRBJ2-7, with TRBD2 matching over 7 bases. CDR1 DFQATT and CDR2 SNEGSKA come from the germline V gene (reference sequence). Trimming took 3 bases from V and 10 from J; bases not matched to a gene: 9. The CDR3 has 12 amino acids. CDR3 DNA sequence: TGCAGTGCTAGTTTGTGGGAGGGCCTCCAGTACTTC. Translated, it gives CSASLWEGLQYF.

The chain employs TRBV6-5 and TRBJ2-2, with unresolved D. Per germline, CDR1 MNHEY and CDR2 SVGAGI. Trimming took 7 bases from V and 4 from J, leaving 7 bases between them. This CDR3 has 12 residues. CDR3 DNA sequence: TGTGCCAGCATGAGGCGCACCGGGGAGCTGTTTTTT. It specifies CASMRRTGELFF.

The chain links TRBV11-2 to TRBJ2-6; the D gene is possibly TRBD2 (5 bases). V was trimmed by 5 bases and J by 2 bases, leaving 13 bases between them. This CDR3 contains 16 residues. Germline CDR1 SGHAT, CDR2 FQNNGV. CDR3 sequence: CASSKAAGAGANVLTF. The CDR3 coding sequence is TGTGCCAGCAGCAAAGCGGCAGGAGCTGGGGCCAACGTCCTGACTTTC.

The CDR3 nucleotides read TGTGCCAGCCGAATCGCGGGTGAGCAGTTCTTC. Translation: CASRIAGEQFF. The chain joins TRBV7-9 to TRBJ2-1; possibly TRBD2 for D (5 bases). The CDR3 is 11 amino acids. CDR1 SEHNR and CDR2 FQNEAQ come from the germline V gene (reference sequence). V was trimmed by 8 bases and J by 9 bases, leaving 11 bases between them.

The chain uses TRBV29-1 and TRBJ1-2; D is undetermined. This CDR3 comprises 12 residues. Germline CDR1 reads SQVTM; CDR2 reads ANQGSEA. The V gene lost 4 bases and the J gene lost 0 bases, with 6 bases spanning the gap. The CDR3 nucleotides read TGCAGCGTTGTATCCTCTAACTATGGCTACACCTTC. It encodes CSVVSSNYGYTF. The variable domain in full, with the rest retrieved from reference TRBV29-1 and TRBJ1-2, is SAVISQKPSRDICQRGTSLTIQCQVDSQVTMMFWYRQQPGQSLTLIATANQGSEATYESGFVIDKFPISRPNLTFSTLTVSNMSPEDSSIYLCSVVSSNYGYTFGSGTRLTVV.

The chain recombines TRBV13 with TRBJ2-1; 7 positions match TRBD2. The CDR3 contains 15 residues. CDR1 is PRHDT and CDR2 is FYEKMQ in the germline V gene (reference sequence). J was trimmed by 9 bases and V by 8 bases; bases with no gene match: 16. As DNA, the CDR3 is TGTGCCAGCGCCGTGGTAGGGGAGGGCCGGAGTGAGCAGTTCTTC. Protein sequence: CASAVVGEGRSEQFF.

This clone was seen only once. The J gene is TRBJ2-1, the V gene TRBV6-1; 9 bases line up with TRBD2. Germline trimming cut 4 bases from V and 5 bases from J; bases unmatched to any gene: 12. The CDR3 is 17 residues long. Looked up from germline, CDR1 is MNHNS and CDR2 is SASEGT. Here the CDR3 reads CASSVTIAGAGDNEQFF. The DNA for the CDR3 is TGTGCCAGCAGTGTTACCATAGCGGGAGCGGGCGACAATGAGCAGTTCTTC.

The chain uses TRBV28 and TRBJ1-2, with a tentative D call TRBD1 (5 bases). V lost 9 bases and J lost 0, with 14 bases in between. The CDR3 extends over 14 amino acids. Germline V lookup: CDR1 MDHEN, CDR2 SYDVKM. The CDR3, as DNA: TGTGCCAGAACTGACAGCTCTACTAACTATGGCTACACCTTC. Protein product: CARTDSSTNYGYTF.

This chain joins TRBV6-2 or TRBV6-3 and TRBJ1-5; D perhaps matches TRBD1 (5 bases). The CDR3 is 14 amino acids. The ends were cut back, 6 bases at V and 1 base at J, with 10 bases in the middle. Germline loops: CDR1 MNHEY, CDR2 SVGEGT. The DNA for the CDR3 is TGTGCCAGCAGCCGAGACAGCAGCAATCAGCCCCAGCATTTT. It yields the protein CASSRDSSNQPQHF.

The gene calls are TRBV10-2 and TRBJ1-5, with 8 bases matching TRBD1. The length of the CDR3 is 18 residues. Losses at the gene ends were 4 bases for V and 6 bases for J; bases not matched to a gene: 17. The germline gives CDR1 WSHSY, CDR2 SAAADI. DNA for the CDR3: TGCGCCAGCAGTGGAGGGACAGGCCCCTCTCCAGTCGGTCAGCCCCAGCATTTT. Protein product: CASSGGTGPSPVGQPQHF.

This sequence joins TRBV6-5 and TRBJ1-4, with D possibly TRBD1 on 5 matching bases. Deletions cut 4 bases from V and 7 bases from J, with 13 bases between. The CDR3 totals 14 residues. The germline V gene has CDR1 MNHEY and CDR2 SVGAGI. The CDR3 loop reads CASSSTGGVEKLFF. In nucleotides, the CDR3 is TGTGCCAGCAGTTCGACCGGGGGTGTTGAAAAACTGTTTTTT.

The chain links TRBV6-1 to TRBJ1-5; maybe TRBD1 (6 bases). Germline CDR1 and CDR2: MNHNS and SASEGT. This CDR3 spans 15 amino acids. Trimming removed 3 bases from V and 1 base from J, with 10 bases in between. CDR3 amino acids: CASSEFGQSNQPQHF. DNA for the CDR3: TGTGCCAGCAGTGAGTTTGGACAGAGCAATCAGCCCCAGCATTTT.

This chain links TRBV3-1 (or the pseudogene TRBV3-2) with TRBJ2-2; possible D gene TRBD2, 6 bases. Deletions cut 3 bases from V and 4 bases from J, with 12 bases between. The CDR3 runs 15 residues. Germline V gene data show CDR1 as LGHDT and CDR2 as YNNKEL (reference sequence). In DNA, the CDR3 is TGTGCCAGCAGCCACCGACTAGTAGGCACCGGGGAGCTGTTTTTT. As protein: CASSHRLVGTGELFF.

V gene TRBV11-1 combines with J gene TRBJ2-3; no clear D gene. The CDR3 spans 13 residues. Per germline, CDR1 SGHAT and CDR2 FQDESV (reference sequence). V dropped 3 bases and J dropped 8 bases, with 12 bases sitting between them. This chain's CDR3 is CASSLESHPTQYF. The DNA of the CDR3 is TGTGCCAGCAGCTTGGAGTCCCACCCTACGCAGTATTTT.

The rearrangement uses TRBV28 and TRBJ2-4; 7 bases match TRBD2. Looked up from germline, CDR1 is MDHEN and CDR2 is SYDVKM. V shed 1 base, J shed 2 bases, and the junction held 11 bases outside the gene matches. The CDR3 loop spans 18 amino acids. CDR3 protein: CASSLSQVLGGTKNIQYF. The CDR3 DNA reads as TGTGCCAGCAGTTTATCCCAGGTACTGGGAGGGACCAAAAACATTCAGTACTTC. The variable domain in full, with the rest retrieved from reference TRBV28 and TRBJ2-4, is DVKVTQSSRYLVKRTGEKVFLECVQDMDHENMFWYRQDPGLGLRLIYFSYDVKMKEKGDIPEGYSVSREKKERFSLILESASTNQTSMYLCASSLSQVLGGTKNIQYFGAGTRLSVL.

The J gene is TRBJ2-3, the V gene TRBV19, with TRBD2 as a possible D gene (7 bases). Trimming pared 10 bases from V and 4 bases from J, leaving 21 bases between. This CDR3 spans 15 amino acids. Germline V gene data show CDR1 as LNHDA and CDR2 as SQIVND (reference sequence). The CDR3, as DNA: TGTGCCACTAGAGAAGGGGGAGGGTCCGCAGATACGCAGTATTTT. It codes for CATREGGGSADTQYF.

The table lists this clone with a count of one. The rearrangement joins TRBV21-1 to TRBJ2-6; the D call of TRBD2 is as the table states it, not checked on the DNA. TRBV21-1 is a pseudogene. CDR3 length: 17 residues. The CDR3: CASSRRGRGAEANVLTF. The CDR3 DNA sequence: TGTGCCAGCAGCAGACGAGGACGGGGGGCGGAGGCCAACGTCCTGACTTTC.

CDR3 nucleotide sequence: TGTGCCAGCAGGACTCCCAGGGGGGTGCAAGAGACCCAGTACTTC. Protein product: CASRTPRGVQETQYF. The chain has TRBV28 and TRBJ2-5; D might be TRBD1 (7 bases). Trimming stripped 6 bases from V and 2 bases from J, with 16 bases between. The CDR3 spans 15 residues. Germline CDR1 and CDR2: MDHEN and SYDVKM.

The V gene is TRBV4-1, the J gene TRBJ1-1; D remains ambiguous. Germline V gives CDR1 MGHRA, CDR2 YSYEKL. The CDR3 runs to 15 residues. V was cut by 0 bases and J by 0 bases, with 8 bases left in between. CDR3 region: CASSQEITVNTEAFF. The CDR3 bases are TGCGCCAGCAGCCAAGAGATCACTGTGAACACTGAAGCTTTCTTT.

This clone was recorded a few times. The rearrangement links TRBV2 to TRBJ2-5, with D possibly TRBD2 on 7 matching bases. Germline V gene lookup returns CDR1 SNHLY and CDR2 FYNNEI. V was trimmed by 6 bases and J by 1 base, leaving 9 bases between them. This CDR3 contains 13 residues. The CDR3 DNA is TGTGCCAGCAGGAGGGGGGGCCAAGAGACCCAGTACTTC. Translation gives CASRRGGQETQYF.

The V and J genes are TRBV28 and TRBJ2-4, with TRBD2 identical over 7 bases. CDR1 is MDHEN and CDR2 is SYDVKM in the germline V gene. V trimming: 6 bases; J trimming: 6 bases; junction bases outside the gene matches: 8. The CDR3 is 14 amino acids. CDR3 sequence reads: CASSPPGRGNIQYF. CDR3 DNA sequence: TGTGCCAGCAGCCCCCCAGGGAGGGGAAACATTCAGTACTTC. Full variable domain (rest looked up from reference TRBV28 and TRBJ2-4): DVKVTQSSRYLVKRTGEKVFLECVQDMDHENMFWYRQDPGLGLRLIYFSYDVKMKEKGDIPEGYSVSREKKERFSLILESASTNQTSMYLCASSPPGRGNIQYFGAGTRLSVL.

The CDR3 region is CASSSATSLLGDTQYF. The DNA of the CDR3 is TGTGCCAGCAGTTCCGCGACTAGTTTGTTAGGGGATACGCAGTATTTT. V is TRBV6-2 or TRBV6-3 and J is TRBJ2-3; perhaps TRBD2 as D (6 bases). Trimming cost V 4 bases and J 6 bases, with 20 bases left between them. The CDR3 spans 16 residues. The germline V gene has CDR1 MNHEY and CDR2 SVGEGT.